This T cell receptor (beta chain) was captured by sequencing in a study of PD-L1 blockade in urothelial cancer. Trimming removed 1 base from V and 8 bases from J, with 14 bases in between. The CDR3 totals 13 residues. Germline CDR1 and CDR2: GTSNPN and SVGIG (reference sequence). Documented time point: peripheral blood 6 weeks after treatment start. Produced via immunoSEQ multiplex PCR; TCRdb's table is partial and in-frame only. The sample consists of 45,000 to 60,000 clones, about 88% of them appearing once. Sequencing used PBMCs, obtained around atezolizumab (anti-PD-L1) treatment. The clonotype was recovered from a man in his 60s with urothelial cancer. The rearrangement links TRBV30 to TRBJ1-2; maybe TRBD1 (5 bases). In nucleotides, the CDR3 is TGTGCCTGGAGTGCCAAAGTTGGGGGGGGCTACACCTTC. The encoded protein is CAWSAKVGGGYTF.